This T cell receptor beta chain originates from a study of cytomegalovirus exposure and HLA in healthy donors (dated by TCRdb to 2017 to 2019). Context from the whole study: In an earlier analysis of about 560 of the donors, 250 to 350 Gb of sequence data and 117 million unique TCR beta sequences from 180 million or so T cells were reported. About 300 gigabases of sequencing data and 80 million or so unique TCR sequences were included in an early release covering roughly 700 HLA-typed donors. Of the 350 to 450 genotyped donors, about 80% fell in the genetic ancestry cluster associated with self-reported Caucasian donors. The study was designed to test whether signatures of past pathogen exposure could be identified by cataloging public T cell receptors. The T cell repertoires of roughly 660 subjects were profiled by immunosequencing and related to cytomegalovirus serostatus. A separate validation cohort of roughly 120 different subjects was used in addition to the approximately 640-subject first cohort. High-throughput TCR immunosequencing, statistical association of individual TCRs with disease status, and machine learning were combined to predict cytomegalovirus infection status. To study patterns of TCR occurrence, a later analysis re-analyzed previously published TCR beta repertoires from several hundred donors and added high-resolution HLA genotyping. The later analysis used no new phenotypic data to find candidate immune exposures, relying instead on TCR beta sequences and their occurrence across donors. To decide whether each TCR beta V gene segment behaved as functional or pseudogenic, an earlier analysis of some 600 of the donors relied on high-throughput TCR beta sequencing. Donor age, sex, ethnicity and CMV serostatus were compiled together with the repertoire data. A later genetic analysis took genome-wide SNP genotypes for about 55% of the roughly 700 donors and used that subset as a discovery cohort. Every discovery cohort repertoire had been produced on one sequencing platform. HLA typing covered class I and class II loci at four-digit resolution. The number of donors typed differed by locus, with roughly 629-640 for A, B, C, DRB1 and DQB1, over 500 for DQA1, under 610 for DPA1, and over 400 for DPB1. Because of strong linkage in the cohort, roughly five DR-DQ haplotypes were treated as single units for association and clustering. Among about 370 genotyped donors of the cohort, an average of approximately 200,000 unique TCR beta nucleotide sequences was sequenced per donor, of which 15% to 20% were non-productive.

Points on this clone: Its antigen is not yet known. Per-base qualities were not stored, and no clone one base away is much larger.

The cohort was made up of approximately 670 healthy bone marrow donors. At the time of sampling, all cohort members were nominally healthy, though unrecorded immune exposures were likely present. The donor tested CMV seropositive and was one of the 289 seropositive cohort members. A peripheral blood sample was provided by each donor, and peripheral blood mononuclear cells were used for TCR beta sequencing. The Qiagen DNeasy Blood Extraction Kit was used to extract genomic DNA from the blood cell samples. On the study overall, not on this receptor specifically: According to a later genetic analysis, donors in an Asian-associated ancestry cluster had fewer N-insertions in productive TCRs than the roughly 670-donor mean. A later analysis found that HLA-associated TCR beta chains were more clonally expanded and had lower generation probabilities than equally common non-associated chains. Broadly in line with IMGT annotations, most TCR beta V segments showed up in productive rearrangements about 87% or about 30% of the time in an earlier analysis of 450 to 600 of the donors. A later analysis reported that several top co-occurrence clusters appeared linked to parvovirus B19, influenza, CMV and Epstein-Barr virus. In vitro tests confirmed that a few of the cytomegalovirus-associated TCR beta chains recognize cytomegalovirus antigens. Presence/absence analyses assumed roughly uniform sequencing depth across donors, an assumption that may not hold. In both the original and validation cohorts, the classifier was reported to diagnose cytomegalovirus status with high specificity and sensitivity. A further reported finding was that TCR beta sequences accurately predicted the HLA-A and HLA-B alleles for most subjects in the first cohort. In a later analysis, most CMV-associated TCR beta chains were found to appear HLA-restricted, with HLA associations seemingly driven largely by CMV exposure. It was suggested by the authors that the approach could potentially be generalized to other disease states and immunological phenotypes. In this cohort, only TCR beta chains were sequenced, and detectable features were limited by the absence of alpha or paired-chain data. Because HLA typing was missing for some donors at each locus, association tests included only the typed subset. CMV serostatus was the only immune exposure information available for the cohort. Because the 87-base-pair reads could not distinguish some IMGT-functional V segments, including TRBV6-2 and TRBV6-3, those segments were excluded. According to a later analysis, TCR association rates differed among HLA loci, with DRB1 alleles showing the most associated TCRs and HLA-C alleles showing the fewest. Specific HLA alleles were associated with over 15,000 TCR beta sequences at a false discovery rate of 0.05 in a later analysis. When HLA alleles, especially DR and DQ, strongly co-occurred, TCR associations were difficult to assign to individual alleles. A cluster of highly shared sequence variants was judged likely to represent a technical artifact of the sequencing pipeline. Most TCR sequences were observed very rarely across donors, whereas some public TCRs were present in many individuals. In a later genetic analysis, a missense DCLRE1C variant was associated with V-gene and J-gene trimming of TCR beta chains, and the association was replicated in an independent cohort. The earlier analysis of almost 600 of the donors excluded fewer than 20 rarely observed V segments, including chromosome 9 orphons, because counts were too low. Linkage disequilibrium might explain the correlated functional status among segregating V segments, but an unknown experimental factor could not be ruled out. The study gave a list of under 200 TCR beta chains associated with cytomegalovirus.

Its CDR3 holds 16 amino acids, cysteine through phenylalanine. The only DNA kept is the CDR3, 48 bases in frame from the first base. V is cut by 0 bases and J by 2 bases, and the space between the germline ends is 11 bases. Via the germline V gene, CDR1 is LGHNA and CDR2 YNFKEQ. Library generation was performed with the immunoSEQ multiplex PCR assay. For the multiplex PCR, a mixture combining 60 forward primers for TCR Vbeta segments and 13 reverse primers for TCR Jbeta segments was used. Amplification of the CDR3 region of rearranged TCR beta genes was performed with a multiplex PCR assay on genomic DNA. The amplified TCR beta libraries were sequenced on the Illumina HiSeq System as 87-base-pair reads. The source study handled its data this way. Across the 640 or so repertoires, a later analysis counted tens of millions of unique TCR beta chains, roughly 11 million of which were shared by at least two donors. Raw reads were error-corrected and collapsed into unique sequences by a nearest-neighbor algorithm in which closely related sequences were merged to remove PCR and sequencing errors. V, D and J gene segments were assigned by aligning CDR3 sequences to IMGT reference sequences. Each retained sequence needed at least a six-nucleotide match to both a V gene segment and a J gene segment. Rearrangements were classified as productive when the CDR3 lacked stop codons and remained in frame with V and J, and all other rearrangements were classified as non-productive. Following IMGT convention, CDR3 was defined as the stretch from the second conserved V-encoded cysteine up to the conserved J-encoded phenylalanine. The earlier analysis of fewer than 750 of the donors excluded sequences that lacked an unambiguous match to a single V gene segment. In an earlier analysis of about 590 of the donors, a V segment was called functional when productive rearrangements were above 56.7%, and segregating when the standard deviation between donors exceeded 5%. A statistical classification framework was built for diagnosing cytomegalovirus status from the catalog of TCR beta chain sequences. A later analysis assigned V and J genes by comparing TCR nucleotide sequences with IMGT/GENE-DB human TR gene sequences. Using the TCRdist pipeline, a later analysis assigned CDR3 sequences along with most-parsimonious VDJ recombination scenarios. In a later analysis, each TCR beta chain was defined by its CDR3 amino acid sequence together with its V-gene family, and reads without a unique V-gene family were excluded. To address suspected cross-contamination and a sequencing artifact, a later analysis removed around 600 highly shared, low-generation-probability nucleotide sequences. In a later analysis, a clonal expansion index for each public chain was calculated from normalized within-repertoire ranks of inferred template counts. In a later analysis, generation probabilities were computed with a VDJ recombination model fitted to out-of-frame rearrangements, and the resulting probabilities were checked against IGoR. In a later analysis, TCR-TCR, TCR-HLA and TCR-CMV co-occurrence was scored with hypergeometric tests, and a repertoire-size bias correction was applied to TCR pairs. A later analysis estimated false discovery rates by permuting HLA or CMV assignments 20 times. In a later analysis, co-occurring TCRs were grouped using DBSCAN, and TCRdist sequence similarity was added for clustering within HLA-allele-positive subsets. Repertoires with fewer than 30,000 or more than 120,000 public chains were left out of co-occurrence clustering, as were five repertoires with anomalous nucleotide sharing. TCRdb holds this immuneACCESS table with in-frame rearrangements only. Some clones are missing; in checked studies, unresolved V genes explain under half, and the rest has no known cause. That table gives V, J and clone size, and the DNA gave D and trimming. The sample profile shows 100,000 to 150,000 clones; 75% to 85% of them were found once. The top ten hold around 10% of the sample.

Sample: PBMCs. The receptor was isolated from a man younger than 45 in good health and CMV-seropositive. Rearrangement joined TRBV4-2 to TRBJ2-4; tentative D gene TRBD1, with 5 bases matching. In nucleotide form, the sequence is TGTGCCAGCAGCCAAGAATGGGGCCGGTCCAAAAACATTCAGTACTTC. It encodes CASSQEWGRSKNIQYF.